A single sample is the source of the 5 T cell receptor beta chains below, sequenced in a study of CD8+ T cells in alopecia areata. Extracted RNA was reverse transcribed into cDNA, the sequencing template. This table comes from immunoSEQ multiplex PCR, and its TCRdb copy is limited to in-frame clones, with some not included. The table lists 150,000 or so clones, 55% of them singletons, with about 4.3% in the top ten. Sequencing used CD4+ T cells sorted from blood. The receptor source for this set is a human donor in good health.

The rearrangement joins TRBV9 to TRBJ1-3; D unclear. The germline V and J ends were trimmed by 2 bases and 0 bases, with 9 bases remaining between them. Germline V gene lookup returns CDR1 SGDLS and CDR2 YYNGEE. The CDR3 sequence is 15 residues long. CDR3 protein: CASSVGRSSGNTIYF. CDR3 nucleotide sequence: TGTGCCAGCAGCGTCGGACGGAGCTCTGGAAACACCATATATTTT.

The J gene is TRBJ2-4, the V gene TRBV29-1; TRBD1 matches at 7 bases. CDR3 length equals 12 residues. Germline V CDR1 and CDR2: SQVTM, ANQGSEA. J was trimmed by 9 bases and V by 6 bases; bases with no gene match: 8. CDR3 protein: CSVGRQGGIQYF. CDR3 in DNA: TGCAGCGTGGGAAGACAGGGTGGCATTCAGTACTTC.

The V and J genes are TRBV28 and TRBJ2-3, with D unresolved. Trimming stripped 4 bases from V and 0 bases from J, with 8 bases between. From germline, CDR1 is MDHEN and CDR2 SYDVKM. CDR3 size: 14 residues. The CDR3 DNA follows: TGTGCCAGCAGTTCTGACACAAGCACAGATACGCAGTATTTT. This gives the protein CASSSDTSTDTQYF. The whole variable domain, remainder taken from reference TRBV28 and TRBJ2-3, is DVKVTQSSRYLVKRTGEKVFLECVQDMDHENMFWYRQDPGLGLRLIYFSYDVKMKEKGDIPEGYSVSREKKERFSLILESASTNQTSMYLCASSSDTSTDTQYFGPGTRLTVL.

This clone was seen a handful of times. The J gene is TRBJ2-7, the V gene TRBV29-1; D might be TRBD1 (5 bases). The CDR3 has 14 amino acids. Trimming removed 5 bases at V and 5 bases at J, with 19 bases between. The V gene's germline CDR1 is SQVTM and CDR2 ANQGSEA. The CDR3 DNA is TGCAGCGTTCTCCTCGCAGGGCGTGGTCACGAGCAGTACTTC. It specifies CSVLLAGRGHEQYF.

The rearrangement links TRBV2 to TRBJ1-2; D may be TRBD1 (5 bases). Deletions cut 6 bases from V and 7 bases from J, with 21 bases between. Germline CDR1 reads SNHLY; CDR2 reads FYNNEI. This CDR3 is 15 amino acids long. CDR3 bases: TGTGCCAGCAGAGCCCCTAGGGAATGGGGCGGTGGCTACACCTTC. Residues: CASRAPREWGGGYTF.